These 18 T cell receptor beta chains share one sample of origin, sequenced in a study of response to subunit inactivated influenza vaccine. TCRdb called the RT-PCR reads again in MiXCR, with one record for every CDR3 protein. This table holds approximately 700,000 distinct CDR3 sequences, about 15% found once. The input for sequencing was PBMCs from blood, taken roughly 15 days before vaccination. The receptors were sampled from a man in his fifties or sixties who received an inactivated influenza vaccine.

This clonotype has only a few counts. The chain is built from TRBV7-2 and TRBJ1-3; D is ambiguous. Trimming removed 4 bases at V and 0 bases at J, with 13 bases between. Germline V CDR1 and CDR2: SGHTA, FQGNSA. There are 16 residues in the CDR3. The CDR3 sequence is CASSSAGVSSGNTIYF. DNA of the CDR3: TGTGCCAGCAGCTCCGCCGGGGTTAGCTCTGGAAACACCATATATTTT. Together with reference TRBV7-2 and TRBJ1-3, the CDR3 gives the full variable domain: GAGVSQSPSNKVTEKGKDVELRCDPISGHTALYWYRQSLGQGLEFLIYFQGNSAPDKSGLPSDRFSAERTGGSVSTLTIQRTQQEDSAVYLCASSSAGVSSGNTIYFGEGSWLTVV.

This chain connects TRBV7-9 to TRBJ2-1; D gene ambiguous. The germline V and J ends were trimmed by 3 bases and 7 bases, with 7 bases remaining between them. The CDR3 is made up of 12 amino acids. CDR1 and CDR2 from the germline V gene are SEHNR and FQNEAQ (reference sequence). The CDR3 is CASSFSSNEQFF. The CDR3 bases are TGTGCCAGCAGCTTTAGTTCTAATGAGCAGTTCTTC.

The chain employs TRBV7-7 and TRBJ2-2; 7 positions agree with TRBD1. CDR1 and CDR2 (germline): SSHAT, FNYEAQ (reference sequence). The V and J ends lost 1 base and 6 bases, in that order; junction bases with no gene match: 2. CDR3 length: 14 residues. CDR3 protein: CASSLGGTAGELFF. CDR3 in DNA: TGTGCCAGCAGCTTAGGGGGGACAGCCGGGGAGCTGTTTTTT.

In this sample, this clonotype turned up a few times. The chain is built from TRBV12-3 or TRBV12-4 and TRBJ2-2; D perhaps matches TRBD2 (6 bases). This CDR3 is built from 13 residues. V shed 6 bases and J shed 8 bases, with 13 bases lying between them. CDR3 region: CASSQRVLGELFF. The CDR3 DNA reads TGTGCCAGCAGCCAGCGGGTGTTGGGGGAGCTGTTTTTT.

The chain carries TRBV18 and TRBJ1-6; 7 nucleotides line up with TRBD1. Germline loops: CDR1 KGHSH, CDR2 LQKENI. Losses at the gene ends were 8 bases for V and 8 bases for J; bases not matched to a gene: 6. The CDR3 loop spans 13 amino acids. The CDR3 region has the DNA TGTGCCAGCCGTCGGGACAGCGATTCACCCCTCCACTTT. Translated, it gives CASRRDSDSPLHF.

This clonotype was recorded a few times. This chain uses TRBV5-1 with TRBJ1-1, with TRBD1 matching 7 bases. Germline loops: CDR1 SGHRS, CDR2 YFSETQ. V lost 1 base to trimming and J lost 3 bases; unmatched junction nucleotides: 6. This CDR3 spans 15 amino acids. The CDR3 bases are TGCGCCAGCAGCTTGATGGGCAGGGGGGACACTGAAGCTTTCTTT. Amino acid sequence: CASSLMGRGDTEAFF. Based on the CDR3 plus reference TRBV5-1 and TRBJ1-1, the full variable domain is KAGVTQTPRYLIKTRGQQVTLSCSPISGHRSVSWYQQTPGQGLQFLFEYFSETQRNKGNFPGRFSGRQFSNSRSEMNVSTLELGDSALYLCASSLMGRGDTEAFFGQGTRLTVV.

The chain joins TRBV2 to TRBJ2-7; 7 bases line up with TRBD1. V lost 6 bases and J lost 0; bases outside the gene matches: 5. Germline CDR1 and CDR2: SNHLY and FYNNEI. The CDR3 runs 14 residues. The CDR3 DNA follows: TGTGCCAGCAGAGACAGGGACCTCTCCTACGAGCAGTACTTC. Encoded protein: CASRDRDLSYEQYF.

The chain is built from TRBV5-5 and TRBJ2-1; no clear D. V lost 2 bases and J lost 8, with 11 bases in between. The CDR3 is made up of 13 amino acids. From germline, CDR1 is SGHKS and CDR2 YYEKEE (reference sequence). CDR3 DNA sequence: TGTGCCAGCAGCTTCCAACTCCCGGATGAGCAGTTCTTC. Translating gives CASSFQLPDEQFF.

This chain links TRBV5-6 with TRBJ1-6; perhaps TRBD1 as D (6 bases). Deletions cut 1 base from V and 9 bases from J, with 17 bases between. CDR3 length: 16 amino acids. Looked up from germline, CDR1 is SGHDT and CDR2 is YYEEEE. The CDR3 is CASSLRDGQSSSPLHF. The CDR3, as DNA: TGTGCCAGCAGCTTGCGAGACGGACAGAGCAGTTCACCCCTCCACTTT. The entire variable domain, with the rest obtained from reference TRBV5-6 and TRBJ1-6, is as follows: DAGVTQSPTHLIKTRGQQVTLRCSPKSGHDTVSWYQQALGQGPQFIFQYYEEEERQRGNFPDRFSGHQFPNYSSELNVNALLLGDSALYLCASSLRDGQSSSPLHFGNGTRLTVT.

This clonotype was seen only a few times. The rearrangement links TRBV5-8 to TRBJ1-5, with a weak D call TRBD1 (5 bases). Trimming removed 4 bases from V and 6 bases from J, with 11 bases in between. The CDR3 extends over 13 amino acids. Germline V gene data show CDR1 as SGHTS and CDR2 as YDEGEE. DNA of the CDR3: TGTGCCAGCAGCGGCGGACACGGTCAGCCCCAGCATTTT. As protein: CASSGGHGQPQHF.

This clonotype was counted only a few times. V usage is TRBV7-8 and J usage is TRBJ2-7, with D possibly TRBD1 on 6 matching bases. V was pared by 3 bases and J by 6 bases, with 12 bases between. The germline V gene encodes CDR1 SGHVS and CDR2 FQNEAQ. The CDR3 runs 13 residues. CDR3 sequence: CASSFAQGGEQYF. DNA of the CDR3: TGTGCCAGCAGCTTCGCACAGGGTGGCGAGCAGTACTTC.

This chain connects TRBV7-2 to TRBJ2-5, with 12 positions matching TRBD2. Germline CDR1 is SGHTA and CDR2 is FQGNSA. The CDR3 consists of 17 residues. The V segment lost 2 bases and the J segment 5 bases; nucleotides outside the gene matches: 9. Here the CDR3 reads CASSLTTSGGLEETQYF. CDR3 nucleotides: TGTGCCAGCAGCTTAACGACTAGCGGGGGCCTGGAGGAGACCCAGTACTTC.

The chain couples TRBV7-8 to TRBJ2-2, with 10 nucleotides matching TRBD1. After removal of 8 bases from V and 6 bases from J, the junction contained 6 bases not matched to a gene. Germline V CDR1 and CDR2: SGHVS, FQNEAQ. This CDR3 contains 14 residues. CDR3 sequence: CASGVGTGAGELFF. CDR3 bases: TGTGCCAGCGGGGTTGGGACAGGGGCCGGGGAGCTGTTTTTT.

This clonotype has more than one count but fewer than ten. J is TRBJ2-1 and V is TRBV3-1; D gene unclear. Trimming shortened V by 4 bases and J by 6 bases, and 7 bases separated the two germline ends. Germline loops: CDR1 LGHDT, CDR2 YNNKEL (reference sequence). The CDR3 is made up of 12 amino acids. CDR3 amino acids: CASSPAANEQFF. For the CDR3, the DNA is TGTGCCAGCAGCCCAGCTGCCAATGAGCAGTTCTTC.

The rearrangement uses TRBV19 and TRBJ1-6; 7 nucleotides match TRBD1. CDR1 is LNHDA, CDR2 SQIVND, per germline (reference sequence). Unmatched junction bases numbered 9, after V lost 6 bases and J lost 7 bases. There are 15 residues in the CDR3. In nucleotides, the CDR3 is TGTGCCAGTAGCACCACTGACAGGGCGAATTCACCCCTCCACTTT. Protein: CASSTTDRANSPLHF.

The chain is built from TRBV11-2 and TRBJ2-7, with D possibly matching TRBD2 (6 bases). Germline V lookup: CDR1 SGHAT, CDR2 FQNNGV. This CDR3 has 15 amino acids. The V end was cut by 4 bases, the J end by 0 bases, with 13 bases between. The CDR3 nucleotides read TGTGCCAGCAGCTCCCCCGGGACTCTCTCCTACGAGCAGTACTTC. It is translated as CASSSPGTLSYEQYF.

This clonotype was detected only a few times. The rearrangement links TRBV5-1 to TRBJ1-6; 8 bases map to TRBD1. The CDR3 covers 16 residues. The ends lost 4 bases at V and 6 bases at J; junction bases unmatched: 9. Looked up from germline, CDR1 is SGHRS and CDR2 is YFSETQ. The CDR3 nucleotides are TGCGCCAGCAGCCTCAACTCAGGGGGCCTTAATTCACCCCTCCACTTT. Protein product: CASSLNSGGLNSPLHF.

This chain connects TRBV12-3 or TRBV12-4 to TRBJ2-7; 9 bases agree with TRBD1. J gave up 0 bases and V 6 bases, and 9 bases lay outside the gene matches. This CDR3 has 16 amino acids. CDR3 residues: CASSQTGTGPSYEQYF. The CDR3 coding sequence is TGTGCCAGCAGCCAGACGGGGACAGGGCCCTCCTACGAGCAGTACTTC.